One and the same sample provided the 4 T cell receptor beta chains below, sequenced in a study of T cell changes during pregnancy in multiple sclerosis. TCRdb keeps only in-frame clones here, not all; method: immunoSEQ multiplex PCR. The sample records about 34,000 clones, roughly 90% being singletons. This specimen was CD8+ T cells from peripheral blood mononuclear cells, taken in the third trimester of pregnancy. The receptors here all came from a female donor with multiple sclerosis, enrolled in a pregnancy study.

This rearrangement joins TRBV5-6 to TRBJ1-1; D not resolved. The CDR3 loop spans 17 amino acids. In germline, CDR1 is SGHDT, CDR2 YYEEEE. The V end lost 1 base, the J end lost 0 bases, and 16 bases lay between the germline ends. CDR3 protein: CASSLLFQGLMNTEAFF. The CDR3 DNA is TGTGCCAGCAGCTTGCTTTTCCAAGGACTTATGAACACTGAAGCTTTCTTT.

This chain joins TRBV7-9 and TRBJ2-3; possible D gene TRBD2, 6 bases. V was cut by 3 bases and J by 4 bases, with 14 bases left in between. This CDR3 spans 15 amino acids. Germline CDR1 reads SEHNR; CDR2 reads FQNEAQ (reference sequence). CDR3 protein: CASSFLGGESDTQYF. The CDR3 nucleotides read TGTGCCAGCAGCTTCCTCGGGGGAGAATCAGATACGCAGTATTTT.

The J gene is TRBJ2-1, the V gene TRBV11-2; TRBD2 might be the D (6 bases). Deletions cut 6 bases from V and 8 bases from J, with 14 bases between. Looked up from germline, CDR1 is SGHAT and CDR2 is FQNNGV. This CDR3 comprises 13 residues. The CDR3, as DNA: TGTGCCAGCAGTCGAGGAGGGATGGATGAGCAGTTCTTC. It codes for CASSRGGMDEQFF.

This clone showed up just once. V is TRBV10-2 and J is TRBJ1-1, with D possibly being TRBD1 (6 bases). This CDR3 comprises 14 residues. With 8 bases removed from V and 1 base from J, the gap between germline ends came to 14 bases. CDR1 WSHSY and CDR2 SAAADI come from the germline V gene. This chain's CDR3 is CASGGGLTNTEAFF. The CDR3 DNA reads as TGCGCCAGCGGCGGGGGGCTAACGAACACTGAAGCTTTCTTT.